The subject of this entry is one T cell receptor beta chain. Autoimmune disease history or systemic immunosuppression excluded patients. Samples of blood were obtained at baseline, on cycle 4 day 1, and on cycle 7 day 1. The data were taken from a study of OX40 agonist ivuxolimab in advanced cancers. Study information: Ivuxolimab was administered intravenously to patients at 0.01 to 10 mg/kg every 2 weeks. Males comprised 75% to 90% of the group, whose mean age was approximately 60 years (range roughly 23 to 80).

The method was immunoSEQ multiplex PCR; TCRdb's version includes in-frame clones alone and lacks a portion of them. Of tens of thousands of clones in the sample, about 88% were seen once. The ends were cut back, 1 base at V and 5 bases at J, with 12 bases in the middle. This CDR3 has 14 amino acids. Germline CDR1 is WSHSY and CDR2 is SAAADI. The receptor comes from an adult with an advanced solid tumor such as melanoma, head and neck, liver or kidney cancer. The sample here was CD4+ or CD8+ T cells sorted from blood, taken in a trial of the OX40 agonist ivuxolimab. The chain employs TRBV10-2 and TRBJ2-7; no firm D call. This chain's CDR3 is CASSELGIAHEQYF. The CDR3 DNA is TGCGCCAGCAGTGAGTTGGGGATTGCCCACGAGCAGTACTTC.